This passage covers 28 T cell receptor beta chains from one sample sequenced in a study of blood T cells in healthy people across ages. Using a J-beta primer mix together with a sample-barcoded 5' primer, a second PCR was run for roughly 6 to 12 cycles. TCRdb re-derived calls from the 5' RACE reads in MiXCR, one entry per CDR3 protein. Of just under 550,000 distinct CDR3 sequences listed, around 24% are singletons. The sample was also reused in another study, on T cells of mothers and their children.

Input material: blood. These receptor sequences come from a boy aged 10-17 years in good health.

The chain has TRBV21-1 and TRBJ2-5; TRBD1, the table's D call, lacks a check against the DNA. TRBV21-1 is an annotated pseudogene. The CDR3 is 20 residues long. DNA of the CDR3: TGTGCCAGCAGAAGGAGGCGGCCGCCCAGTACGACCACTTACCAAGAGACCCAGTACTTC. Amino acids: CASRRRRPPSTTTYQETQYF.

The chain employs TRBV6-6 and TRBJ2-5, with D unclear. Germline assignment: CDR1 MNHNY and CDR2 SVGAGI (reference sequence). V lost 4 bases and J 5 bases, leaving 8 bases between the germline ends. The CDR3 has 12 residues. DNA of the CDR3: TGTGCCAGCAGTTTCAAGCGTGAGACCCAGTACTTC. This encodes CASSFKRETQYF.

J is TRBJ2-1 and V is TRBV5-1, with a weak D call TRBD2 (7 bases). CDR1 and CDR2 from the germline V gene are SGHRS and YFSETQ. Trimming stripped 4 bases from V and 2 bases from J, with 19 bases between. The length of the CDR3 is 17 residues. CDR3 sequence: CASSPETGGPAYNEQFF. The CDR3 region has the DNA TGCGCCAGCAGCCCAGAGACCGGGGGGCCTGCCTACAATGAGCAGTTCTTC. The full variable domain, rest sourced from reference TRBV5-1 and TRBJ2-1, is KAGVTQTPRYLIKTRGQQVTLSCSPISGHRSVSWYQQTPGQGLQFLFEYFSETQRNKGNFPGRFSGRQFSNSRSEMNVSTLELGDSALYLCASSPETGGPAYNEQFFGPGTRLTVL.

This clonotype was detected a few times. The V and J genes are TRBV4-1 and TRBJ2-1, with 7 positions matching TRBD2. The germline V gene has CDR1 MGHRA and CDR2 YSYEKL. The ends lost 8 bases at V and 0 bases at J; junction bases unmatched: 7. The CDR3 totals 15 residues. The CDR3 DNA is TGCGCCAGCCGAGGGACGGGAGGCTCCTACAATGAGCAGTTCTTC. Protein product: CASRGTGGSYNEQFF.

This clonotype was seen only a few times. The CDR3 loop reads CATSRDLQNRQGKAFF. CDR3 sequence (DNA): TGTGCCACCAGCAGAGATCTCCAGAATAGACAGGGGAAAGCTTTCTTT. V is TRBV15 and J is TRBJ1-1; 8 bases fit TRBD1. With 0 bases clipped from V and 9 bases from J, the junction kept 12 bases outside the gene matches. The CDR3 length is 16 residues. Germline CDR1 reads LNHNV; CDR2 reads YYDKDF (reference sequence).

The CDR3 bases are TGTGCCAGCAGTTTTAGGGACACCCATCCGATCTACTATGGCTACACCTTC. This sequence encodes CASSFRDTHPIYYGYTF. This rearrangement joins TRBV6-2 or TRBV6-3 to TRBJ1-2, with D possibly being TRBD1 (6 bases). Trimming shortened V by 4 bases and J by 3 bases, and 21 bases separated the two germline ends. CDR1 and CDR2 (germline): MNHEY, SVGEGT. CDR3 length: 17 residues.

CDR3 in DNA: TGTGCCAGCAGTTCTTGGACAGACCCAGAAATAAACTATGGCTACACCTTC. Encoded protein: CASSSWTDPEINYGYTF. The chain uses TRBV27 and TRBJ1-2, with D tentatively TRBD1 (6 bases). Trimming took 4 bases from V and 2 from J, leaving 20 bases between them. Germline V gives CDR1 MNHEY, CDR2 SMNVEV (reference sequence). The CDR3 covers 17 residues.

V usage is TRBV28 and J usage is TRBJ2-3, with D tentatively TRBD1 (5 bases). Looked up from germline, CDR1 is MDHEN and CDR2 is SYDVKM. With 2 bases removed from V and 7 bases from J, the gap between germline ends came to 7 bases. The CDR3 is made up of 12 amino acids. The CDR3 region is CASSLRGHTQYF. The CDR3 DNA reads TGTGCCAGCAGTTTAAGGGGCCATACGCAGTATTTT.

The chain couples TRBV11-1 to TRBJ1-2, with D possibly being TRBD1 (5 bases). The ends were cut back, 2 bases at V and 4 bases at J, with 35 bases in the middle. CDR1 is SGHAT, CDR2 FQDESV, per germline (reference sequence). The CDR3 loop spans 22 amino acids. The CDR3 DNA follows: TGTGCCAGCAGCTTAACCGACCCGGGAAAGGAGGAGGGACTCAATCCTATCTATGGCTACACCTTC. Encoded protein: CASSLTDPGKEEGLNPIYGYTF.

This clonotype was seen only a few times. The CDR3 DNA reads TGTGCCAGCAGCGTTGCCCCCGGGACAGGGAGCCATGAGCAGTTCTTC. It is translated as CASSVAPGTGSHEQFF. The chain carries TRBV9 and TRBJ2-5; 9 bases are shared with TRBD1. The DNA end lines up better with TRBJ2-1; the J call may be wrong. CDR1 is SGDLS and CDR2 is YYNGEE in the germline V gene. The CDR3 spans 16 residues.

This rearrangement joins TRBV29-1 to TRBJ2-7, with D possibly being TRBD1 or TRBD2 (5 bases each). The V gene lost 6 bases and the J gene lost 2 bases, with 11 bases spanning the gap. CDR3 length: 12 amino acids. The germline V gene encodes CDR1 SQVTM and CDR2 ANQGSEA. The CDR3 here is CSVEGRAYEQYF. The DNA for the CDR3 is TGCAGCGTCGAGGGACGGGCCTACGAGCAGTACTTC.

This clonotype has only a few counts. The chain recombines TRBV7-6 with TRBJ1-4, with D unresolved. Germline assignment: CDR1 SGHVS and CDR2 FNYEAQ. Trimming pared 1 base from V and 2 bases from J, leaving 2 bases between. This CDR3 region has 13 residues. Here the CDR3 reads CASSLGTNEKLFF. In DNA form, the CDR3 reads TGTGCCAGCAGCTTAGGGACTAATGAAAAACTGTTTTTT.

This clonotype occurred a few times. The chain combines TRBV11-2 with TRBJ2-1; D perhaps matches TRBD1 (6 bases). Per germline, CDR1 SGHAT and CDR2 FQNNGV. The length of the CDR3 is 14 residues. The V and J ends lost 6 bases and 0 bases respectively, with 9 bases between them. This CDR3 reads CASRGQNSYNEQFF. The CDR3 region has the DNA TGTGCCAGCAGAGGACAGAACTCCTACAATGAGCAGTTCTTC.

This clonotype was counted between two and nine times. The V call is TRBV4-3, the J call TRBJ1-5; D remains unclear. V was shortened by 0 bases and J by 7 bases, with 7 bases between the two germline ends. The CDR3 extends over 13 amino acids. CDR1 and CDR2 (germline): LGHNA, YSLEER. The CDR3 spells CASSQDGGQPQHF. The CDR3 DNA sequence: TGCGCCAGCAGCCAAGACGGAGGGCAGCCCCAGCATTTT.

The chain recombines TRBV7-2 with TRBJ2-5; 7 bases agree with TRBD2. The J call may be incorrect, as the DNA end agrees better with TRBJ2-7. CDR1 and CDR2 from the germline V gene are SGHTA and FQGNSA. The CDR3 is 14 residues long. The CDR3 sequence: CASSPDGGSYEQYF. CDR3 in DNA: TGTGCCAGCAGCCCAGACGGCGGGAGCTACGAGCAGTACTTC.

This clonotype was seen a few times. This chain joins TRBV28 and TRBJ2-5; TRBD1 aligns across 7 bases. The CDR3 covers 17 residues. V shed 5 bases, J shed 0 bases, and the junction held 12 bases outside the gene matches. The germline V gene encodes CDR1 MDHEN and CDR2 SYDVKM. The CDR3 DNA is TGTGCCAGCAGTGCCCGAATCTTTGGGACAGACCAAGAGACCCAGTACTTC. The encoded protein is CASSARIFGTDQETQYF.

In this sample, this clonotype turned up a few times. The rearrangement links TRBV15 to TRBJ2-4; D not certain. This CDR3 comprises 17 residues. CDR1 LNHNV and CDR2 YYDKDF come from the germline V gene (reference sequence). Trimming stripped 0 bases from V and 0 bases from J, with 12 bases between. CDR3 residues: CATSRDPAPIAKNIQYF. In DNA, the CDR3 is TGTGCCACCAGCAGAGATCCTGCCCCTATAGCCAAAAACATTCAGTACTTC. Full variable domain (missing parts from reference TRBV15 and TRBJ2-4): DAMVIQNPRYQVTQFGKPVTLSCSQTLNHNVMYWYQQKSSQAPKLLFHYYDKDFNNEADTPDNFQSRRPNTSFCFLDIRSPGLGDTAMYLCATSRDPAPIAKNIQYFGAGTRLSVL.

J is TRBJ1-1 and V is TRBV5-1; possibly TRBD1 for D (5 bases). This CDR3 has 14 amino acids. Germline loops: CDR1 SGHRS, CDR2 YFSETQ. Trimming left V 4 bases short and J 2 bases short, with 12 bases between. The CDR3 loop is CASSPTDLNTEAFF. Written as DNA, the CDR3 is TGCGCCAGCAGCCCGACAGACCTTAACACTGAAGCTTTCTTT.

The DNA of the CDR3 is TGTGCCTATTTGACTAGGGGTGTGAGCACAGATACGCAGTATTTT. Its protein is CAYLTRGVSTDTQYF. The J gene is TRBJ2-3, the V gene TRBV2; tentative D call: TRBD2 (6 bases). This CDR3 spans 15 amino acids. The V gene lost 11 bases and the J gene lost 0 bases, with 18 bases spanning the gap. Germline-derived CDR1 and CDR2 are SNHLY and FYNNEI.

In its sample, this clonotype was seen a few times. The genes are TRBV28 and TRBJ1-5; 9 bases line up with TRBD1. This CDR3 is built from 16 residues. After removal of 5 bases from V and 4 bases from J, the junction contained 9 bases not matched to a gene. From germline, CDR1 is MDHEN and CDR2 SYDVKM. CDR3 protein: CASSLRPTGGNQPQHF. The CDR3 DNA follows: TGTGCCAGCAGTCTGCGCCCGACAGGGGGAAATCAGCCCCAGCATTTT. The full variable domain, its missing parts supplied by reference TRBV28 and TRBJ1-5, is DVKVTQSSRYLVKRTGEKVFLECVQDMDHENMFWYRQDPGLGLRLIYFSYDVKMKEKGDIPEGYSVSREKKERFSLILESASTNQTSMYLCASSLRPTGGNQPQHFGDGTRLSIL.

This sequence joins TRBV13 and TRBJ1-1, with TRBD1 matching over 12 bases. The trim removed 5 bases at V and 6 bases at J, leaving 7 bases unmatched. The CDR3 spans 15 residues. Germline CDR1 and CDR2: PRHDT and FYEKMQ (reference sequence). In nucleotides, the CDR3 is TGTGCCAGCAGCCCATGGGGACAGGGGGCGCCTGAAGCTTTCTTT. Protein: CASSPWGQGAPEAFF.

The chain links TRBV7-9 to TRBJ2-5; D gene ambiguous. V shed 4 bases and J shed 7 bases, with 19 bases lying between them. The CDR3 has 15 residues. Looked up from germline, CDR1 is SEHNR and CDR2 is FQNEAQ (reference sequence). CDR3 sequence (DNA): TGTGCCAGCAGCTCGGCCGAGACCCACTCTGTGACCCAGTACTTC. It encodes CASSSAETHSVTQYF.

The gene calls are TRBV24-1 and TRBJ2-1; D ambiguous. CDR3 length equals 12 residues. In germline, CDR1 is KGHDR, CDR2 SFDVKD. The ends were cut back, 5 bases at V and 4 bases at J, with 5 bases in the middle. CDR3 in amino acids: CATSGIYNEQFF. The CDR3, as DNA: TGTGCCACCAGTGGGATATACAATGAGCAGTTCTTC.

V usage is TRBV30 and J usage is TRBJ2-1; D remains unclear. V lost 0 bases and J 9 bases, leaving 6 bases between the germline ends. Germline V lookup: CDR1 GTSNPN, CDR2 SVGIG (reference sequence). The CDR3 consists of 11 residues. The CDR3 nucleotides read TGTGCCTGGAGTGTAGATACTGAGCAGTTCTTC. Its protein product is CAWSVDTEQFF.

There are a few counts of this clonotype. The chain joins TRBV7-6 to TRBJ1-6; D gene unclear. This CDR3 has 16 amino acids. Germline CDR1 SGHVS, CDR2 FNYEAQ. V was pared by 6 bases and J by 1 base, with 13 bases between. CDR3 region: CASSLNPGSYNSPLHF. The CDR3 nucleotides are TGTGCCAGCAGTCTTAACCCGGGATCCTATAATTCACCCCTCCACTTT. The variable domain in full, completed from reference TRBV7-6 and TRBJ1-6, reads GAGVSQSPRYKVTKRGQDVALRCDPISGHVSLYWYRQALGQGPEFLTYFNYEAQQDKSGLPNDRFSAERPEGSISTLTIQRTEQRDSAMYRCASSLNPGSYNSPLHFGNGTRLTVT.

V is TRBV5-1 and J is TRBJ1-6; D is perhaps TRBD1 (6 bases). Trimming removed 5 bases from V and 8 bases from J, with 14 bases in between. Germline CDR1 is SGHRS and CDR2 is YFSETQ. This CDR3 spans 14 amino acids. The CDR3 bases are TGCGCCAGCAGGCCAGGGGAGAGGTATTCACCCCTCCACTTT. The encoded protein is CASRPGERYSPLHF.

A few counts support this clonotype. The rearrangement uses TRBV4-1 and TRBJ2-7, with TRBD1 matching 9 bases. The CDR3 is 15 residues long. V trimming: 3 bases; J trimming: 3 bases; junction bases outside the gene matches: 6. Germline loops: CDR1 MGHRA, CDR2 YSYEKL. CDR3 sequence (DNA): TGCGCCAGCAGCCATCAGGACAGGGGCCTCTACGAGCAGTACTTC. Its translation: CASSHQDRGLYEQYF.

The chain has TRBV28 and TRBJ2-7, with 8 nucleotides matching TRBD1. This CDR3 spans 16 amino acids. Per the germline V gene, CDR1 is MDHEN and CDR2 is SYDVKM. Trimming took 4 bases from V and 2 from J; bases not matched to a gene: 10. The CDR3 DNA reads TGTGCCAGCAGTTCGATCCGGACAGGGCATCCCTACGAGCAGTACTTC. Its translation is CASSSIRTGHPYEQYF.